A selection of T cell receptor beta chains follows, all from one sample in a study of Graves' ophthalmopathy and Graves' hyperthyroidism. TCRdb reanalysed the multiplex PCR reads using MiXCR and keeps one entry per CDR3 protein. The table shows 650,000 to 900,000 distinct CDR3 sequences, with roughly 41% occurring only once. The sequencing input was peripheral blood. Receptor source: an adult man with Graves' ophthalmopathy. Each CDR3 is given without its conserved first and last residue. A D gene is named only where the DNA matches it firmly.

.	TRBV20-1	SAYQGLLF
TRBD1	TRBV7-9	ASSLGTGTYEQY
TRBD1	TRBV11-3	ASSSRAGQGYDEQY
.	TRBV2	ASSPRFTRTSTDTQY
TRBD2	TRBV9	ASSVTSGSGLETQY
.	TRBV11-2	ASSYPMNTEAF
.	TRBV13	ASSSGPRNYEQY
TRBD1	TRBV25-1	ASSPHDRASYEQY
.	TRBV29-1	SVVELGEKLF
.	TRBV7-9	ASSLGPTNYGYT
TRBD1	TRBV12-3/TRBV12-4	ASRPGQGSNYGYT
TRBD1	TRBV29-1	STDREDEQY
.	TRBV4-2	ASSQDGGQGNTIY
TRBD2	TRBV7-9	ASSRVIAGDTDTQY
.	TRBV29-1	SVEGGGTDTQY
.	TRBV25-1	ASSVQGEELF
.	TRBV10-3	AISLSLWGNQPQH
.	TRBV2	ASSYLLEGTYGYT
.	TRBV7-2	ASSPRDFNTEAF
.	TRBV2	ASSELWQGNQPQH
TRBD2	TRBV7-9	ASSLSASGRGGQY
TRBD2	TRBV11-3	ASSLVLAGGTGELF
.	TRBV12-3/TRBV12-4	ASSPRTSGKLF
.	TRBV7-2	ASSLWQAYEQY
TRBD1	TRBV7-2	ASSASGTGTGAYEQY
TRBD2	TRBV7-9	ASSFHPGLAGSSPYEQY
.	TRBV7-9	ASSTLQVAF
TRBD1	TRBV7-9	ASSERGTGLNYGYT
.	TRBV12-3/TRBV12-4	ASCLGGYGYT
TRBD1	TRBV10-3	AISTGQDSNQPQH
.	TRBV29-1	SVECPRGRGDFYEQY
TRBD1	TRBV7-2	ASSLRSGQGEDQPQH
TRBD1	TRBV2	ASSQPGQVEKLF
.	TRBV29-1	SALTSTYGYT
.	TRBV29-1	SVLVAADYNEQF
.	TRBV4-1	ASSQVHNEKLF
.	TRBV7-9	ASSLDLPIREQY
.	TRBV24-1	ASSGGEGNQPQH
.	TRBV11-2	ASSLERGMNTEAF
TRBD1	TRBV19	ASSPGGQRNTEAF
.	TRBV12-3/TRBV12-4	ASSASRVYEQY
.	TRBV29-1	SVATGYGSDYGYT
TRBD1	TRBV2	ASSINRGADTEAF
.	TRBV5-4	ASSFQGPKTYEQY
.	TRBV7-2	ASSQESGPGELF
.	TRBV7-2	ASSLVPDVYSNQPQH
TRBD2	TRBV2	ASSVGLADADTQY
.	TRBV12-3/TRBV12-4	ASTPRRNTGELF
.	TRBV19	ASSIPSFDLNSNQPQH
TRBD1	TRBV7-9	ASSLGQGRDEQY
.	TRBV2	ASSVRGTEAF
.	TRBV7-9	ASSPVTVNYGYT
TRBD1	TRBV24-1	ATSLTGDQETQY
TRBD1	TRBV5-6	ASSLGQADQPQH